The rows below give T cell receptor beta chains drawn from one sample of a study of T cell changes during pregnancy in multiple sclerosis. The table came from immunoSEQ multiplex PCR; TCRdb's copy has only in-frame clones and leaves some out. This table holds some 37,000 clones, about 88% found once. Here the sequenced sample was CD4+ T cells from peripheral blood mononuclear cells, taken before pregnancy. The receptors were sampled from a female donor with multiple sclerosis, enrolled in a pregnancy study. Each CDR3 is given with its conserved first and last residue. The D gene is left open where the match is weak. A clone size is listed for some rows: how often the clone was seen (once, few, many), or a class if it is expanded.

cdr3_nt cdr3_aa d_call j_call v_call clone_size
TGTGCCAGCTCATCGAGACAGAGCCCCTACGAGCAGTACTTC CASSSRQSPYEQYF - TRBJ2-7 TRBV18 -
TGCGCCAGCAGTCTCGCTAGAGGGGGAGGGGACTACGAGCAGTACTTC CASSLARGGGDYEQYF - TRBJ2-7 TRBV23-1 -
TGTGCCAGCAGTGAAGCATTGACAGGTTCCAATCAGCCCCAGCATTTT CASSEALTGSNQPQHF - TRBJ1-5 TRBV2 -
TGTGCAAGTCGCTTAACTCGCGGTTGCCCCTACAATGAGCAGTTCTTC CASRLTRGCPYNEQFF - TRBJ2-1 TRBV12-2 -
TGTGCCAGCAGCGCACTAGCGGGAGGGCCCGCAGATACGCAGTATTTT CASSALAGGPADTQYF TRBD2 TRBJ2-3 TRBV5-4 -
TGTGCCAGCAGCCAAGGAGTGGGAGCGGGAGGGACGGAGACCCAGTACTTC CASSQGVGAGGTETQYF TRBD2 TRBJ2-5 TRBV4-2 -
TGTGCCAGCCTTCGAGGCTTAGCGACTAACAATGAGCAGTTCTTC CASLRGLATNNEQFF - TRBJ2-1 TRBV6-1 -
TGTGCCAGCAGTTTATTATCCACAGGGAGTCGGGTAGGCACTGAAGCTTTCTTT CASSLLSTGSRVGTEAFF - TRBJ1-1 TRBV28 -
TGTGCCAGCACCTCCCCAGGGGGCGCGACTGAAGCTTTCTTT CASTSPGGATEAFF TRBD1 TRBJ1-1 TRBV28 -
TGTGCCAGCAGCCTGGACGGGAGCTCTGGAAACACCATATATTTT CASSLDGSSGNTIYF - TRBJ1-3 TRBV6-5 -
TGCGCCAGCAGCCCGGGACAGGGACTTGGAAACACCATATATTTT CASSPGQGLGNTIYF TRBD1 TRBJ1-3 TRBV5-1 -
TGCGCCAGCAGTGACAGGGGTGGTCAGCCCCAGCATTTT CASSDRGGQPQHF - TRBJ1-5 TRBV10-1 -
TGTGCCAGCCGGGAGCCAACTAATGAAAAACTGTTTTTT CASREPTNEKLFF - TRBJ1-4 TRBV10-3 -
TGTGCCAGCAGTTTACCAAACCCATGGGGACAGGGGGCAGACTATGGCTACACCTTC CASSLPNPWGQGADYGYTF TRBD1 TRBJ1-2 TRBV28 few
TGTGCCAGCAGTTTCGTGGCGGGAGGGCGGTACGAGCAGTACTTC CASSFVAGGRYEQYF TRBD2 TRBJ2-7 TRBV28 -